These 8 T cell receptor beta chains were all obtained from the same sample, sequenced in a study of shared clonotypes between healthy human individuals. Sequenced by immunoSEQ multiplex PCR; TCRdb stores in-frame clones only, minus some. Of roughly 640,000 clones in the sample, around 74% were seen once. Source material: memory CD4+ T cells sorted from blood. Subset: CD45RA-negative fraction. The receptor set was obtained from a young woman in good health.

The chain uses TRBV7-9 and TRBJ2-1; 8 bases map to TRBD2. CDR1 is SEHNR and CDR2 is FQNEAQ in the germline V gene (reference sequence). The V segment lost 7 bases and the J segment 9 bases; nucleotides outside the gene matches: 17. The CDR3 extends over 16 amino acids. The CDR3 DNA reads TGTGCCAGCATCAGTACGGGGGCGGGAGGTATACTTGAGCAGTTCTTC. Amino acid sequence: CASISTGAGGILEQFF.

The gene calls are TRBV4-1 and TRBJ2-3; possibly TRBD1 or TRBD2 for D (5 bases each). Germline CDR1 MGHRA, CDR2 YSYEKL. The CDR3 runs to 17 residues. V shed 1 base and J shed 0 bases, with 14 bases lying between them. This chain's CDR3 is CASSQAPGTLSTDTQYF. The CDR3 nucleotides read TGCGCCAGCAGCCAAGCGCCCGGGACCCTGAGCACAGATACGCAGTATTTT.

The gene calls are TRBV7-8 and TRBJ2-7, with 9 nucleotides matching TRBD2. Germline V gives CDR1 SGHVS, CDR2 FQNEAQ. The CDR3 sequence is 14 residues long. The V segment lost 7 bases and the J segment 4 bases; nucleotides outside the gene matches: 8. The CDR3 region is CASTGREGSYEQYF. The CDR3 DNA is TGTGCCAGCACCGGGCGGGAGGGTTCATACGAGCAGTACTTC.

The chain couples TRBV6-6 to TRBJ1-1; 7 bases agree with TRBD1. This CDR3 comprises 13 residues. CDR1 MNHNY and CDR2 SVGAGI come from the germline V gene (reference sequence). The ends lost 7 bases at V and 4 bases at J; junction bases unmatched: 6. Here the CDR3 DNA reads TGTGCCAGCAACTGGGACAGACTCACTGAAGCTTTCTTT. The encoded protein is CASNWDRLTEAFF.

The V and J genes are TRBV7-7 and TRBJ2-1; TRBD2 is a possible D gene (5 bases). The CDR3 has 15 residues. Germline V CDR1 and CDR2: SSHAT, FNYEAQ (reference sequence). The ends were cut back, 2 bases at V and 8 bases at J, with 16 bases in the middle. CDR3 protein: CASSLSGGREDEQFF. The CDR3 nucleotides are TGTGCCAGCAGCTTAAGTGGAGGCCGGGAAGATGAGCAGTTCTTC.

The sample holds a few counts of this clone. CDR3 sequence: CASSPLGGPGTQYF. In nucleotides, the CDR3 is TGCGCCAGCAGCCCCCTGGGGGGTCCAGGGACCCAGTACTTC. The rearrangement joins TRBV10-2 to TRBJ2-5; maybe TRBD2 (6 bases). This CDR3 contains 14 residues. From germline, CDR1 is WSHSY and CDR2 SAAADI. Trimming pared 6 bases from V and 7 bases from J, leaving 18 bases between.

This sequence joins TRBV7-2 and TRBJ1-1; no definite D call. CDR3 length: 14 amino acids. With 7 bases removed from V and 0 bases from J, the gap between germline ends came to 12 bases. Germline-derived CDR1 and CDR2 are SGHTA and FQGNSA. The CDR3 reads CASTPATVNTEAFF. The CDR3 nucleotides read TGTGCCAGCACCCCTGCGACGGTGAACACTGAAGCTTTCTTT.

The J gene is TRBJ1-5, the V gene TRBV11-3, with 9 bases lining up with TRBD1. Germline V gives CDR1 SGHNT, CDR2 YENEEA. The J segment lost 2 bases and the V segment lost 1 base, leaving 6 bases of the junction unmatched. The CDR3 contains 17 residues. CDR3 residues: CASSLGTGAFCNQPQHF. CDR3 nucleotides: TGTGCCAGCAGCTTAGGGACAGGGGCCTTTTGCAATCAGCCCCAGCATTTT. Based on the CDR3 plus reference TRBV11-3 and TRBJ1-5, the full variable domain is EAGVVQSPRYKIIEKKQPVAFWCNPISGHNTLYWYLQNLGQGPELLIRYENEEAVDDSQLPKDRFSAERLKGVDSTLKIQPAELGDSAVYLCASSLGTGAFCNQPQHFGDGTRLSIL.